The present TCR beta chain was sequenced within a study of blood T cells in healthy people across ages. Study in general: With template switching, about one barcoded beta molecule was captured per two T cells.

This clonotype was seen at least ten times. Alongside a J-beta primer mix, a sample-barcoded 5' primer served in a second PCR lasting roughly 7 to 12 cycles. TCRdb itself ran the 5' RACE reads through MiXCR, one entry per CDR3 protein. The sample has 1 million to 1.2 million distinct CDR3 sequences, 30% to 40% seen once. At least 6 micrograms of total RNA were extracted per sample. The CDR3 is 15 residues long. The V gene's germline CDR1 is DFQATT and CDR2 SNEGSKA (reference sequence). Germline trimming cut 5 bases from V and 4 bases from J; bases unmatched to any gene: 12. The sequenced sample was blood. This clonotype was sampled from a man aged 18 to 29 in good health. The genes are TRBV20-1 and TRBJ2-3; 7 bases fit TRBD1. DNA of the CDR3: TGCAGTGCTCCCACGATTGACAGGGAGCCAGATACGCAGTATTTT. It yields the protein CSAPTIDREPDTQYF.